These 20 T cell receptor beta chains originate from one sample sequenced in a study of cytomegalovirus exposure and HLA in healthy donors. A multiplex PCR was run with 60 Vbeta primers and 13 Jbeta primers. The method was immunoSEQ multiplex PCR; TCRdb's version includes in-frame clones alone and lacks a portion of them. Among roughly 81,000 clones, 65% to 80% were seen once, and the ten largest hold around 2.5%. Sample: PBMCs. The receptors stem from a man aged 25 to 45 in good health and CMV-seronegative.

The CDR3 is CASSVLRTSTDTQYF. The CDR3 region has the DNA TGTGCCAGCAGTGTCCTGCGCACTAGCACAGATACGCAGTATTTT. The chain couples TRBV2 to TRBJ2-3; D is ambiguous. V lost 4 bases, J lost 0 bases, and 11 bases lay in between. Germline V lookup: CDR1 SNHLY, CDR2 FYNNEI. This CDR3 comprises 15 residues.

The rearrangement links TRBV5-6 to TRBJ2-3; 8 bases align to TRBD2. V lost 2 bases and J lost 2; bases outside the gene matches: 7. Germline CDR1 reads SGHDT; CDR2 reads YYEEEE. The CDR3 is made up of 16 amino acids. As DNA, the CDR3 is TGTGCCAGCAGCTTACGGGGGGGCGGGTTCACAGATACGCAGTATTTT. The encoded protein is CASSLRGGGFTDTQYF.

As regards this clone: The junction does not match germline at one end; this may be a read error. The chain couples TRBV7-9 to TRBJ2-1; D might be TRBD2 (6 bases). This CDR3 has 15 residues. Per the germline V gene, CDR1 is SEHNR and CDR2 is FQNEAQ (reference sequence). The CDR3 is CSSSPRGSGYNEQFF. CDR3 nucleotide sequence: TGTTCCAGCAGCCCCCGGGGGAGCGGCTACAATGAGCAGTTCTTC.

This clone was detected only a few times. This sequence joins TRBV9 and TRBJ1-1; D unclear. Trimming left V 0 bases short and J 0 bases short, with 6 bases between. Germline V gives CDR1 SGDLS, CDR2 YYNGEE. The CDR3 has 14 residues. DNA for the CDR3: TGTGCCAGCAGCGTAGTGGCCCTGAACACTGAAGCTTTCTTT. It is translated as CASSVVALNTEAFF. The variable domain in full, completed from reference TRBV9 and TRBJ1-1, reads DSGVTQTPKHLITATGQRVTLRCSPRSGDLSVYWYQQSLDQGLQFLIQYYNGEERAKGNILERFSAQQFPDLHSELNLSSLELGDSALYFCASSVVALNTEAFFGQGTRLTVV.

The chain has TRBV10-3 and TRBJ2-5, with D possibly being TRBD2 (6 bases). This CDR3 has 15 amino acids. Trimming removed 0 bases at V and 4 bases at J, with 12 bases between. Germline-derived CDR1 and CDR2 are ENHRY and SYGVKD. CDR3: CAISESGGVSETQYF. The CDR3 nucleotides read TGTGCCATCAGTGAGTCGGGGGGAGTTTCAGAGACCCAGTACTTC.

The chain recombines TRBV19 with TRBJ2-2; 8 nucleotides line up with TRBD1. The germline V gene encodes CDR1 LNHDA and CDR2 SQIVND (reference sequence). The CDR3 sequence is 16 residues long. The V segment lost 5 bases and the J segment 2 bases; nucleotides outside the gene matches: 7. The CDR3 here is CASSDGQGRNTGELFF. The CDR3 nucleotides read TGTGCCAGTAGTGATGGACAGGGACGAAACACCGGGGAGCTGTTTTTT.

The chain uses TRBV18 and TRBJ2-7; D is unresolved. Germline assignment: CDR1 KGHSH and CDR2 LQKENI. Trimming took 5 bases from V and 2 from J, leaving 10 bases between them. The CDR3 covers 13 residues. CDR3 DNA sequence: TGTGCCAGCTCATTTGCGGAGCCCTACGAGCAGTACTTC. Protein: CASSFAEPYEQYF.

This chain connects TRBV5-1 to TRBJ2-5; 9 bases line up with TRBD1. After removal of 3 bases from V and 1 base from J, the junction contained 7 bases not matched to a gene. The CDR3 spans 16 residues. Germline-derived CDR1 and CDR2 are SGHRS and YFSETQ. The CDR3 here is CASSSGQGNLQETQYF. The CDR3 DNA sequence: TGCGCCAGCAGCTCGGGACAGGGTAACCTCCAAGAGACCCAGTACTTC.

The CDR3 is CASSLAGGLNEQYF. The CDR3 DNA reads TGTGCCAGCAGCTTAGCGGGAGGTCTCAACGAGCAGTACTTC. The chain uses TRBV5-4 and TRBJ2-7, with 9 bases identical to TRBD2. There are 14 residues in the CDR3. V lost 2 bases and J lost 5; bases outside the gene matches: 5. Germline V gene sequence: CDR1 SGHNT, CDR2 YYREEE (reference sequence).

The chain carries TRBV28 and TRBJ1-3, with TRBD1 as a possible D gene (6 bases). The V gene lost 6 bases and the J gene lost 6 bases, with 12 bases spanning the gap. The CDR3 has 13 amino acids. Germline assignment: CDR1 MDHEN and CDR2 SYDVKM. Written as DNA, the CDR3 is TGTGCCAGCAGGGCCGAGGGGGTAAACACCATATATTTT. It is translated as CASRAEGVNTIYF. Supplemented by reference TRBV28 and TRBJ1-3, the full variable domain reads DVKVTQSSRYLVKRTGEKVFLECVQDMDHENMFWYRQDPGLGLRLIYFSYDVKMKEKGDIPEGYSVSREKKERFSLILESASTNQTSMYLCASRAEGVNTIYFGEGSWLTVV.

The J gene is TRBJ2-4, the V gene TRBV5-1; 7 bases map to TRBD2. With V trimmed by 4 bases and J by 5 bases, 9 bases remained unmatched. Germline-derived CDR1 and CDR2 are SGHRS and YFSETQ. The CDR3 sequence is 15 residues long. The CDR3 protein is CASSGGGIAENIQYF. CDR3 in DNA: TGCGCCAGCAGCGGGGGGGGAATAGCGGAAAACATTCAGTACTTC.

The chain couples TRBV21-1 to TRBJ2-3; the D segment call TRBD2 is taken from the table without a DNA check. TRBV21-1 is termed a pseudogene. The CDR3 contains 15 residues. The DNA for the CDR3 is TGTGCCAGCAGCTCCTTAGCGGGGGGAGCAGATACGCAGTATTTT. Its protein is CASSSLAGGADTQYF.

This chain uses TRBV30 with TRBJ1-5; 7 nucleotides line up with TRBD1. V was pared by 5 bases and J by 6 bases, with 7 bases of the junction left unmatched. The CDR3 runs to 13 residues. Per germline, CDR1 GTSNPN and CDR2 SVGIG (reference sequence). CDR3 bases: TGTGCCTGGTCGACAGGGTCGGGTCAGCCCCAGCATTTT. It is translated as CAWSTGSGQPQHF.

The rearrangement uses TRBV15 and TRBJ2-2, with 7 bases fitting TRBD1. The J segment lost 7 bases and the V segment lost 0 bases, leaving 14 bases of the junction unmatched. Germline V lookup: CDR1 LNHNV, CDR2 YYDKDF (reference sequence). The length of the CDR3 is 18 residues. The CDR3 nucleotides are TGTGCCACCAGCAGAGACCCGAACCCTTACAGGGGCCTCGGGGAGCTGTTTTTT. Residues: CATSRDPNPYRGLGELFF.

This chain uses TRBV6-5 with TRBJ1-2, with a tentative D call TRBD1 (6 bases). Trimming left V 2 bases short and J 0 bases short, with 13 bases between. The CDR3 totals 16 residues. The germline gives CDR1 MNHEY, CDR2 SVGAGI. CDR3 in DNA: TGTGCCAGCAGTTACGCAGGTACAGGGACTAACTATGGCTACACCTTC. Its protein product is CASSYAGTGTNYGYTF.

CDR3 region: CAISEPKLVGDYNEQFF. DNA for the CDR3: TGTGCCATCAGTGAGCCGAAACTAGTTGGGGACTACAATGAGCAGTTCTTC. The gene calls are TRBV10-3 and TRBJ2-1, with D possibly TRBD2 on 5 matching bases. From germline, CDR1 is ENHRY and CDR2 SYGVKD. V gave up 2 bases and J gave up 3 bases, with 17 bases separating them. This CDR3 is 17 amino acids long.

The chain uses TRBV9 and TRBJ2-4; the D is unclear. Germline CDR1 SGDLS, CDR2 YYNGEE. The CDR3 totals 15 residues. Trimming shortened V by 0 bases and J by 0 bases, and 7 bases separated the two germline ends. The DNA for the CDR3 is TGTGCCAGCAGCGTAGATTCGGTAGCCAAAAACATTCAGTACTTC. Amino acid sequence: CASSVDSVAKNIQYF.

This clone has only a few counts. The gene calls are TRBV15 and TRBJ2-3; TRBD2 agrees at 9 bases. Germline V gene sequence: CDR1 LNHNV, CDR2 YYDKDF (reference sequence). CDR3 length equals 15 residues. Germline trimming cut 0 bases from V and 4 bases from J; bases unmatched to any gene: 2. This CDR3 reads CATSREAGGADTQYF. In DNA form, the CDR3 reads TGTGCCACCAGCAGAGAAGCGGGGGGCGCAGATACGCAGTATTTT.

The chain recombines TRBV30 with TRBJ1-3; tentatively, D is TRBD1 (6 bases). CDR1 and CDR2 (germline): GTSNPN, SVGIG (reference sequence). This CDR3 region has 14 residues. V lost 4 bases to trimming and J lost 3 bases, with 13 bases between them. This CDR3 reads CAWTMGTFGNTIYF. CDR3 in DNA: TGTGCCTGGACCATGGGGACATTTGGAAACACCATATATTTT.

This clone appeared a few times. The chain couples TRBV9 to TRBJ1-1; D perhaps matches TRBD1 (6 bases). The germline V gene encodes CDR1 SGDLS and CDR2 YYNGEE. V was shortened by 2 bases and J by 2 bases, with 10 bases between the two germline ends. The CDR3 has 14 amino acids. Written as DNA, the CDR3 is TGTGCCAGCAGCGTCCGAGGGGGTAACACTGAAGCTTTCTTT. This translates into CASSVRGGNTEAFF.